The 19 T cell receptor beta chains below were found in one sample sequenced in a study of T cell changes during pregnancy in multiple sclerosis. Assay: immunoSEQ multiplex PCR; the TCRdb copy retains only in-frame clones and omits some. The table lists about 50,000 clones, approximately 90% of them singletons, with roughly a tenth in the top ten. Source: CD8+ T cells from peripheral blood mononuclear cells, taken after pregnancy. These receptors were collected from a female donor with multiple sclerosis, enrolled in a pregnancy study.

The chain recombines TRBV27 with TRBJ2-1; unclear D gene. Trimming removed 3 bases at V and 7 bases at J, with 4 bases between. In germline, CDR1 is MNHEY, CDR2 SMNVEV (reference sequence). The CDR3 consists of 11 residues. The DNA for the CDR3 is TGTGCCAGCAGTTTTATGAATGAGCAGTTCTTC. This codes for CASSFMNEQFF.

The chain carries TRBV5-1 and TRBJ2-7; perhaps TRBD1 as D (5 bases). Germline CDR1 SGHRS, CDR2 YFSETQ. Trimming cost V 0 bases and J 5 bases, with 15 bases left between them. The CDR3 length is 15 residues. The CDR3 DNA is TGCGCCAGCAGCTTGGTCCCAGGGCCGGAGAACGAGCAGTACTTC. This encodes CASSLVPGPENEQYF.

The chain has TRBV14 and TRBJ2-2; no firm D call. Trimming shortened V by 8 bases and J by 4 bases, and 8 bases separated the two germline ends. CDR3 length: 12 residues. CDR1 is SGHDN and CDR2 is FVKESK in the germline V gene. The CDR3 here is CASQMVTGELFF. As DNA, the CDR3 is TGTGCCAGCCAGATGGTCACCGGGGAGCTGTTTTTT.

The chain links TRBV29-1 to TRBJ1-3; possible D gene TRBD1, 5 bases. Germline V gene sequence: CDR1 SQVTM, CDR2 ANQGSEA. This CDR3 is built from 11 residues. Deletions cut 6 bases from V and 8 bases from J, with 11 bases between. The CDR3 DNA follows: TGCAGCGTCGTGGCGGGGGACACCATATATTTT. It is translated as CSVVAGDTIYF.

The chain employs TRBV13 and TRBJ2-7; possibly TRBD2 for D (6 bases). The germline CDR1 and CDR2 sequences are PRHDT and FYEKMQ (reference sequence). Trimming left V 5 bases short and J 7 bases short, with 12 bases between. The CDR3 totals 12 residues. The CDR3 DNA is TGTGCCAGCAGCATCTGGGGGGAAGAGCAGTACTTC. This encodes CASSIWGEEQYF.

This clone occurred once. The gene calls are TRBV5-4 and TRBJ2-4; a possible D gene is TRBD1 (5 bases). The CDR3 consists of 12 residues. V was pared by 3 bases and J by 7 bases, with 8 bases between. CDR1 SGHNT and CDR2 YYREEE come from the germline V gene (reference sequence). CDR3 nucleotide sequence: TGTGCCAGCAGCTCACAGGAGAACATTCAGTACTTC. This codes for CASSSQENIQYF.

In its sample, this clone was seen once. V and J are TRBV9 and TRBJ2-3; TRBD2 matches 11 bases. Losses at the gene ends were 3 bases for V and 2 bases for J; bases not matched to a gene: 8. The CDR3 has 17 amino acids. CDR1 and CDR2 from the germline V gene are SGDLS and YYNGEE. The CDR3 nucleotides read TGTGCCAGCAGCGGTCCGGGACTAGCGGCTAACACAGATACGCAGTATTTT. Residues: CASSGPGLAANTDTQYF. Looking up the rest from reference TRBV9 and TRBJ2-3 gives the full variable domain: DSGVTQTPKHLITATGQRVTLRCSPRSGDLSVYWYQQSLDQGLQFLIQYYNGEERAKGNILERFSAQQFPDLHSELNLSSLELGDSALYFCASSGPGLAANTDTQYFGPGTRLTVL.

The rearrangement joins TRBV6-5 to TRBJ1-2, with TRBD1 as a possible D gene (6 bases). The CDR3 has 13 amino acids. CDR1 is MNHEY, CDR2 SVGAGI, per germline. V was pared by 2 bases and J by 4 bases, with 8 bases between. Here the CDR3 reads CASSYGTSYGYTF. DNA of the CDR3: TGTGCCAGCAGTTACGGGACAAGCTATGGCTACACCTTC.

The J gene is TRBJ1-1, the V gene TRBV6-1; a possible D gene is TRBD1 (6 bases). The germline CDR1 and CDR2 sequences are MNHNS and SASEGT. This CDR3 region has 13 residues. V was clipped by 5 bases and J by 5 bases, with 12 bases between them. The chain's CDR3 is CASSSGGRTEAFF. CDR3 in DNA: TGTGCCAGCAGTTCCGGGGGGCGAACTGAAGCTTTCTTT.

The CDR3 coding sequence is TGTGCCAGCAGCAAAGTCTCAGGGGGAAGCAATCAGCCCCAGCATTTT. Translated: CASSKVSGGSNQPQHF. The chain carries TRBV21-1 and TRBJ1-5; TRBD1, the D gene given by the table, was not confirmed from the DNA. TRBV21-1 is deemed a pseudogene. The CDR3 runs 16 residues.

With respect to this clone: The identical CDR3 is also encoded by other nucleotide sequences in the sample. The chain recombines TRBV27 with TRBJ2-7; unclear D gene. Germline V gene lookup returns CDR1 MNHEY and CDR2 SMNVEV (reference sequence). Trimming cost V 0 bases and J 3 bases, with 6 bases left between them. This CDR3 is 13 amino acids long. CDR3 in amino acids: CASSLSPSYEQYF. CDR3 coding DNA: TGTGCCAGCAGTTTATCGCCCAGCTACGAGCAGTACTTC.

The genes are TRBV14 and TRBJ1-1; no clear D gene. The CDR3 contains 13 residues. The germline gives CDR1 SGHDN, CDR2 FVKESK. Trimming shortened V by 0 bases and J by 11 bases, and 13 bases separated the two germline ends. CDR3 sequence: CASSQEGPGAAFF. The CDR3 coding sequence is TGTGCCAGCAGCCAAGAGGGCCCAGGTGCGGCTTTCTTT.

The chain couples TRBV19 to TRBJ2-2; TRBD2 matches at 10 bases. The CDR3 contains 16 residues. V lost 4 bases to trimming and J lost 3 bases; unmatched junction nucleotides: 5. The germline CDR1 and CDR2 sequences are LNHDA and SQIVND (reference sequence). In DNA, the CDR3 is TGTGCCAGTAGTACCTCTAGCGGGAGATACACCGGGGAGCTGTTTTTT. It codes for CASSTSSGRYTGELFF.

The chain employs TRBV7-2 and TRBJ1-6; TRBD1 aligns across 7 bases. The CDR3 length is 18 residues. Germline CDR1 and CDR2: SGHTA and FQGNSA. The V segment lost 1 base and the J segment 7 bases; nucleotides outside the gene matches: 13. The CDR3 region is CASSLVTGTDGLNSPLHF. The CDR3 DNA reads as TGTGCCAGCAGCTTAGTAACCGGGACAGATGGTTTGAATTCACCCCTCCACTTT.

V and J are TRBV2 and TRBJ2-1; 8 bases are a match to TRBD2. Per germline, CDR1 SNHLY and CDR2 FYNNEI. J lost 2 bases, V lost 10 bases, and 10 bases had no gene match. The length of the CDR3 is 15 residues. The CDR3 nucleotides read TGTGCCACCCTATATATAGCGGGGCCCTACAATGAGCAGTTCTTC. The encoded protein is CATLYIAGPYNEQFF.

V is TRBV23-1 and J is TRBJ1-1; weak D call: TRBD1 (5 bases). TRBV23-1 is identified as an open reading frame with a role that is uncertain. The CDR3 totals 14 residues. Trimming shortened V by 0 bases and J by 3 bases, and 8 bases separated the two germline ends. DNA of the CDR3: TGCGCCAGCAGTCAATCTACAGGTTACACTGAAGCTTTCTTT. This codes for CASSQSTGYTEAFF.

The chain uses TRBV6-1 and TRBJ2-5; no firm D call. V gave up 3 bases and J gave up 5 bases, with 7 bases separating them. Germline V gives CDR1 MNHNS, CDR2 SASEGT. The CDR3 has 12 residues. In DNA form, the CDR3 reads TGTGCCAGCAGTGACAATCCCGAGACCCAGTACTTC. Its protein is CASSDNPETQYF.

This clone was recorded once. The chain couples TRBV7-6 to TRBJ2-7, with unresolved D. The CDR3 totals 14 residues. Trimming removed 1 base at V and 1 base at J, with 8 bases between. Germline CDR1 and CDR2: SGHVS and FNYEAQ. This CDR3 reads CASSLGPESYEQYF. CDR3 DNA sequence: TGTGCCAGCAGCTTAGGCCCGGAGTCCTACGAGCAGTACTTC.

This chain connects TRBV11-1 to TRBJ2-1; a possible D gene is TRBD2 (6 bases). The germline gives CDR1 SGHAT, CDR2 FQDESV (reference sequence). V gave up 3 bases and J gave up 3 bases, with 6 bases separating them. The CDR3 has 13 amino acids. The CDR3: CASSFGSYNEQFF. CDR3 nucleotide sequence: TGTGCCAGCAGCTTCGGGAGCTACAATGAGCAGTTCTTC.